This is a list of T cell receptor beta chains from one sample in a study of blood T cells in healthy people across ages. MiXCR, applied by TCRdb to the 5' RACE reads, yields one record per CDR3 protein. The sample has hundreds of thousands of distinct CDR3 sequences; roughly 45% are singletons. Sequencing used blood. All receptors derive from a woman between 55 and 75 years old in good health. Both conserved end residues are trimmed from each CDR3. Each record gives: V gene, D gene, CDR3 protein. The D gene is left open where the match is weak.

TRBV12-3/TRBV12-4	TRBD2	ASSLLAGGSSYEQY
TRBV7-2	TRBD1	ASSHWTGTSYEQY
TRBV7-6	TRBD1	ASSSLDRGETQY
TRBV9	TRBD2	ASSPGLAGGEQF
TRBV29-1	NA	SASVSGWQETQY
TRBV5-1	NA	ASSLSARETQY
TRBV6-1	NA	ASSEAVLQTYEQY
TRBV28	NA	ASSLRIAANEQF
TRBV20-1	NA	RALGPNTEAF
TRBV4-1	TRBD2	ASSQDSLAAYEQY
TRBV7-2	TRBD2	ASSLRGRVSTDTQY
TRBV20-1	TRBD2	SAATSGTSYYNEQF
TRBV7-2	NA	ASSFIQNTGELF
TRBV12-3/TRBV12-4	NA	ASSLTGWIDYGYT
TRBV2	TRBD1	TSRERTGLREKLF
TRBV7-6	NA	ASSSFFGYT